The 30 T cell receptor beta chains in this list originate from one sample, sequenced in a study of T cell clonotyping in hematopoietic cell transplantation. The time point is: recipient sample about 28 days before transplant, after cytoreduction. Clones were sequenced by immunoSEQ multiplex PCR, and TCRdb holds only the in-frame ones, with some missing. The sample carries tens of thousands of clones, 65% to 90% recorded once. Sequences were derived from peripheral blood mononuclear cells, sampled before stem cell transplant. Source of these receptors: a woman aged 60-75 years with acute myeloid leukemia. Some clones in this sample may be carry-over from other donors' samples.

The rearrangement uses TRBV7-2 and TRBJ2-2; D may be TRBD1 (5 bases). Germline CDR1 is SGHTA and CDR2 is FQGNSA. The CDR3 is made up of 16 amino acids. V dropped 3 bases and J dropped 4 bases, with 15 bases sitting between them. This chain's CDR3 is CASSFGVGAATGELFF. The DNA of the CDR3 is TGTGCCAGCAGCTTTGGGGTTGGGGCCGCCACCGGGGAGCTGTTTTTT. The full variable domain, in which reference TRBV7-2 and TRBJ2-2 provide the parts outside the CDR3, is GAGVSQSPSNKVTEKGKDVELRCDPISGHTALYWYRQSLGQGLEFLIYFQGNSAPDKSGLPSDRFSAERTGGSVSTLTIQRTQQEDSAVYLCASSFGVGAATGELFFGEGSRLTVL.

This chain connects TRBV25-1 to TRBJ2-7; TRBD1 matches 8 bases. Per germline, CDR1 MGHDK and CDR2 SYGVNS. V trimming: 2 bases; J trimming: 3 bases; junction bases outside the gene matches: 3. This CDR3 has 14 amino acids. This CDR3 reads CASSEVTGDYEQYF. The CDR3, as DNA: TGTGCCAGCAGTGAAGTGACAGGGGACTACGAGCAGTACTTC.

The rearrangement joins TRBV9 to TRBJ2-1, with a possible D match to TRBD2 (5 bases). This CDR3 region has 16 residues. Trimming cost V 3 bases and J 0 bases, with 13 bases left between them. Germline V gene sequence: CDR1 SGDLS, CDR2 YYNGEE. The CDR3 is CASSGEVARSYNEQFF. In DNA, the CDR3 is TGTGCCAGCAGCGGAGAAGTAGCGCGCTCCTACAATGAGCAGTTCTTC.

This sequence joins TRBV6-1 and TRBJ2-7; 14 bases match TRBD2. The germline gives CDR1 MNHNS, CDR2 SASEGT. V was clipped by 8 bases and J by 6 bases; unmatched bases: 6. This CDR3 comprises 14 residues. This chain's CDR3 is CASEKGLAGVEQYF. CDR3 DNA: TGTGCCAGCGAAAAGGGACTAGCGGGAGTCGAGCAGTACTTC.

The CDR3 DNA is TGTGCCAGCAGCTCCGGTGGGGTTACCCAAGAGACCCAGTACTTC. Protein sequence: CASSSGGVTQETQYF. The chain couples TRBV5-4 to TRBJ2-5; D not resolved. The germline gives CDR1 SGHNT, CDR2 YYREEE (reference sequence). V lost 3 bases to trimming and J lost 1 base, with 13 bases between them. CDR3 size: 15 residues.

This chain connects TRBV6-6 to TRBJ2-7; 7 nucleotides line up with TRBD1. The CDR3 contains 15 residues. CDR1 and CDR2 (germline): MNHNY, SVGAGI (reference sequence). After removal of 5 bases from V and 2 bases from J, the junction contained 9 bases not matched to a gene. CDR3: CASSLRSGQTYEQYF. CDR3 nucleotide sequence: TGTGCCAGCAGTCTCCGCTCGGGACAGACCTACGAGCAGTACTTC.

The rearrangement links TRBV10-3 to TRBJ1-5; 7 bases fit TRBD1. The V and J ends lost 0 bases and 8 bases, in that order; junction bases with no gene match: 7. Germline assignment: CDR1 ENHRY and CDR2 SYGVKD. This CDR3 has 15 residues. The CDR3 here is CAISESGAGGEPQHF. The CDR3 DNA sequence: TGTGCCATCAGTGAGTCGGGGGCAGGGGGAGAGCCCCAGCATTTT.

V usage is TRBV5-1 and J usage is TRBJ2-7; D perhaps matches TRBD2 (10 bases). The CDR3 has 18 residues. V was shortened by 4 bases and J by 1 base, with 24 bases between the two germline ends. Germline lookup yields CDR1 SGHRS and CDR2 YFSETQ. The CDR3 region is CASSPGTGPSGSSYEQYF. In nucleotides, the CDR3 is TGCGCCAGCAGCCCCGGGACAGGGCCTAGCGGGAGTTCCTACGAGCAGTACTTC.

The genes are TRBV25-1 and TRBJ2-3, with a possible D match to TRBD1 (6 bases). This CDR3 has 18 amino acids. V shed 2 bases and J shed 2 bases, with 20 bases lying between them. Germline CDR1 is MGHDK and CDR2 is SYGVNS. DNA of the CDR3: TGTGCCAGCAGTGAAGTACAGGGTCCCACAACCCTCACAGATACGCAGTATTTT. It specifies CASSEVQGPTTLTDTQYF.

This rearrangement joins TRBV7-3 to TRBJ2-3, with D perhaps assigned TRBD1 or TRBD2 (6 bases each). The CDR3 runs to 14 residues. Germline V lookup: CDR1 SGHTA, CDR2 FQGTGA. The V end was cut by 3 bases, the J end by 4 bases, with 11 bases between. CDR3 DNA sequence: TGTGCCAGCAGCTTGGGGGGCCCAGCAGATACGCAGTATTTT. Amino acids: CASSLGGPADTQYF.

This clone was seen a few times. The rearrangement joins TRBV7-3 to TRBJ2-1, with D maybe TRBD1 (5 bases). The germline V gene has CDR1 SGHTA and CDR2 FQGTGA. The V and J ends lost 4 bases and 4 bases respectively, with 8 bases between them. CDR3 size: 13 residues. This CDR3 reads CASSSQGYNEQFF. The DNA of the CDR3 is TGTGCCAGCAGCTCGCAGGGATACAATGAGCAGTTCTTC. Variable domain in full (rest from reference TRBV7-3 and TRBJ2-1): GAGVSQTPSNKVTEKGKYVELRCDPISGHTALYWYRQSLGQGPEFLIYFQGTGAADDSGLPNDRFFAVRPEGSVSTLKIQRTERGDSAVYLCASSSQGYNEQFFGPGTRLTVL.

V is TRBV12-5 and J is TRBJ1-2, with 8 bases lining up with TRBD1. Trimming removed 2 bases from V and 7 bases from J; junction bases left unmatched: 3. The CDR3 is made up of 13 amino acids. Germline CDR1 reads LGHNT; CDR2 reads FRNRAP. The CDR3 region is CASGLTGGLGYTF. For the CDR3, the DNA is TGTGCTAGTGGTTTGACAGGGGGACTTGGCTACACCTTC.

V gene TRBV19 combines with J gene TRBJ1-1, with TRBD1 as a possible D gene (5 bases). The germline V and J ends were trimmed by 2 bases and 0 bases, with 7 bases remaining between them. Germline V gene lookup returns CDR1 LNHDA and CDR2 SQIVND (reference sequence). The CDR3 is 14 residues long. The CDR3 reads CASSINRMNTEAFF. The CDR3 coding sequence is TGTGCCAGTAGTATAAACAGGATGAACACTGAAGCTTTCTTT.

The chain recombines TRBV27 with TRBJ2-7; D possibly matches TRBD1 or TRBD2 (6 bases each). The CDR3 sequence is 16 residues long. V lost 3 bases and J lost 1, with 16 bases in between. Germline loops: CDR1 MNHEY, CDR2 SMNVEV (reference sequence). CDR3 sequence (DNA): TGTGCCAGCAGTTTGAGGGGGGCTGATTTATCCTACGAGCAGTACTTC. Amino acid sequence: CASSLRGADLSYEQYF.

The chain is built from TRBV5-4 and TRBJ1-5, with 8 positions matching TRBD1. CDR1 is SGHNT and CDR2 is YYREEE in the germline V gene (reference sequence). The CDR3 has 14 amino acids. V trimming: 2 bases; J trimming: 7 bases; junction bases outside the gene matches: 5. CDR3 sequence (DNA): TGTGCCAGCAGCTTTCAGGGGGCGGAACAGCCCCAGCATTTT. Its translation is CASSFQGAEQPQHF.

The chain employs TRBV5-1 and TRBJ2-6, with TRBD1 matching over 8 bases. Germline V CDR1 and CDR2: SGHRS, YFSETQ. The CDR3 length is 17 residues. The trim removed 6 bases at V and 0 bases at J, leaving 8 bases unmatched. CDR3 sequence: CASNPGGLSSGANVLTF. Here the CDR3 DNA reads TGCGCCAGCAACCCAGGGGGCCTTAGCTCTGGGGCCAACGTCCTGACTTTC.

The chain recombines TRBV5-4 with TRBJ1-2, with D possibly TRBD1 on 5 matching bases. Germline V CDR1 and CDR2: SGHNT, YYREEE (reference sequence). CDR3 size: 13 residues. Trimming took off 3 bases at V and 2 bases at J, with 8 bases between the two ends. CDR3 sequence (DNA): TGTGCCAGCAGCTCGGCAGGGAACTATGGCTACACCTTC. Amino acid sequence: CASSSAGNYGYTF.

This clone appeared a few times. The chain is built from TRBV4-1 and TRBJ1-6; TRBD1 matches 8 bases. The J segment lost 7 bases and the V segment lost 2 bases, leaving 4 bases of the junction unmatched. The germline V gene encodes CDR1 MGHRA and CDR2 YSYEKL. This CDR3 spans 15 amino acids. In DNA, the CDR3 is TGCGCCAGCAGCCAACCGGACAGGGACAATTCACCCCTCCACTTT. It encodes CASSQPDRDNSPLHF.

This clone was seen once. This chain uses TRBV6-5 with TRBJ1-2; tentative D call: TRBD1 (6 bases). Germline V lookup: CDR1 MNHEY, CDR2 SVGAGI. This CDR3 spans 15 amino acids. Between the trimmed V and J ends, which lost 5 bases and 0 bases, there was a span of 13 bases. For the CDR3, the DNA is TGTGCCAGCAGTAGGACAGCTGCAGCTAACTATGGCTACACCTTC. Residues: CASSRTAAANYGYTF.

The chain couples TRBV20-1 to TRBJ2-1; TRBD2 might be the D (5 bases). The V gene lost 6 bases and the J gene lost 10 bases, with 13 bases spanning the gap. The CDR3 loop spans 11 amino acids. CDR1 is DFQATT and CDR2 is SNEGSKA in the germline V gene (reference sequence). The DNA of the CDR3 is TGCAGTGCCCAGACCCCGGGGGAGCAGTTCTTC. This translates into CSAQTPGEQFF.

The chain carries TRBV25-1 and TRBJ1-2; D unclear. V was pared by 4 bases and J by 1 base, with 10 bases between. The CDR3 is made up of 14 amino acids. In germline, CDR1 is MGHDK, CDR2 SYGVNS. The CDR3 loop is CASSGRGINYGYTF. DNA of the CDR3: TGTGCCAGCAGTGGGCGGGGAATTAACTATGGCTACACCTTC.

This clone was counted a single time. The V and J genes are TRBV28 and TRBJ2-6; 8 nucleotides line up with TRBD1. The CDR3 covers 18 residues. The V gene's germline CDR1 is MDHEN and CDR2 SYDVKM. Trimming at V came to 6 bases and at J to 4 bases, leaving 14 bases not matched to a gene. The CDR3: CASSPWGQGAPGANVLTF. CDR3 DNA: TGTGCCAGCAGCCCCTGGGGGCAGGGGGCACCAGGGGCCAACGTCCTGACTTTC.

The chain is built from TRBV27 and TRBJ1-5, with D possibly being TRBD1 (6 bases). Deletions cut 5 bases from V and 1 base from J, with 9 bases between. The CDR3 is 14 amino acids. The germline gives CDR1 MNHEY, CDR2 SMNVEV (reference sequence). The CDR3 reads CASSEGGSNQPQHF. In DNA, the CDR3 is TGTGCCAGCAGTGAGGGGGGGAGCAATCAGCCCCAGCATTTT.

J is TRBJ1-5 and V is TRBV5-6; D unresolved. V lost 3 bases and J lost 0, with 13 bases in between. The CDR3 loop spans 16 amino acids. Germline V gives CDR1 SGHDT, CDR2 YYEEEE. In DNA, the CDR3 is TGTGCCAGCAGCTCCTGGACGGAATATAGCAATCAGCCCCAGCATTTT. Protein: CASSSWTEYSNQPQHF.

V is TRBV7-2 and J is TRBJ1-5; D not certain. The V gene's germline CDR1 is SGHTA and CDR2 FQGNSA. This CDR3 has 14 residues. V was cut by 3 bases and J by 0 bases, with 6 bases left in between. CDR3: CASSFLVSNQPQHF. The DNA for the CDR3 is TGTGCCAGCAGCTTCTTAGTTAGCAATCAGCCCCAGCATTTT. The full variable domain, completed using reference TRBV7-2 and TRBJ1-5, is GAGVSQSPSNKVTEKGKDVELRCDPISGHTALYWYRQSLGQGLEFLIYFQGNSAPDKSGLPSDRFSAERTGGSVSTLTIQRTQQEDSAVYLCASSFLVSNQPQHFGDGTRLSIL.

This sequence joins TRBV7-8 and TRBJ1-5; D is undetermined. Trimming pared 5 bases from V and 1 base from J, leaving 9 bases between. The length of the CDR3 is 14 residues. CDR1 SGHVS and CDR2 FQNEAQ come from the germline V gene. The CDR3 DNA sequence: TGTGCCAGCAGCGTCCAGAAAAGCAATCAGCCCCAGCATTTT. It yields the protein CASSVQKSNQPQHF.

The V gene is TRBV7-2, the J gene TRBJ1-3; a weak D match, TRBD1 (5 bases). Germline V lookup: CDR1 SGHTA, CDR2 FQGNSA. V was pared by 5 bases and J by 3 bases, with 14 bases between. This CDR3 is 15 amino acids long. CDR3 sequence reads: CASSPISGFGNTIYF. The CDR3 DNA is TGTGCCAGCAGCCCGATTTCAGGGTTTGGAAACACCATATATTTT.

CDR3 region: CASNSGATNEKLFF. DNA of the CDR3: TGTGCCAGCAATTCGGGGGCTACTAATGAAAAACTGTTTTTT. J is TRBJ1-4 and V is TRBV6-5; TRBD1 is a possible D gene (6 bases). CDR3 length: 14 amino acids. Germline assignment: CDR1 MNHEY and CDR2 SVGAGI. Trimming removed 7 bases at V and 2 bases at J, with 11 bases between.

The rearrangement links TRBV19 to TRBJ2-3; 7 bases agree with TRBD1. CDR1 and CDR2 (germline): LNHDA, SQIVND (reference sequence). V lost 9 bases, J lost 0 bases, and 12 bases stayed unmatched. The CDR3 totals 16 residues. Here the CDR3 DNA reads TGTGCCAGCCGTGACAGGGTTTTATCTAGCACAGATACGCAGTATTTT. Translating gives CASRDRVLSSTDTQYF.

The J gene is TRBJ2-5, the V gene TRBV11-3; D call uncertain. Germline-derived CDR1 and CDR2 are SGHNT and YENEEA. This CDR3 region has 12 residues. The ends were cut back, 0 bases at V and 9 bases at J, with 8 bases in the middle. In DNA form, the CDR3 reads TGTGCCAGCAGCTTAGAAGCCGGGCCCCAGTACTTC. It specifies CASSLEAGPQYF.